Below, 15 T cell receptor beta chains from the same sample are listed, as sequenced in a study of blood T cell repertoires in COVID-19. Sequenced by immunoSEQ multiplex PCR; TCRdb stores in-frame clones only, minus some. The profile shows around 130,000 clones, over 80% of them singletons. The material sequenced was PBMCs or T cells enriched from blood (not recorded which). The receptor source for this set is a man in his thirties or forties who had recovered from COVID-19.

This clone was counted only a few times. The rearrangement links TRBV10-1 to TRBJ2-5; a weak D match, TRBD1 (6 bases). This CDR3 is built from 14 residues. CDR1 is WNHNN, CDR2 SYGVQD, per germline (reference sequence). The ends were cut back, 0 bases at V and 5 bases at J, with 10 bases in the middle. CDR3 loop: CASSESTGLETQYF. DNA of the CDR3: TGCGCCAGCAGTGAGTCCACAGGGTTGGAGACCCAGTACTTC.

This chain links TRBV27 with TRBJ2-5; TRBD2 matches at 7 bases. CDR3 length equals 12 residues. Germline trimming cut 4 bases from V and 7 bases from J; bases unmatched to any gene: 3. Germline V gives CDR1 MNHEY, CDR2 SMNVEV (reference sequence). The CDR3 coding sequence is TGTGCCAGCAGTTGGTCGGGGGGGACCCAGTACTTC. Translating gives CASSWSGGTQYF.

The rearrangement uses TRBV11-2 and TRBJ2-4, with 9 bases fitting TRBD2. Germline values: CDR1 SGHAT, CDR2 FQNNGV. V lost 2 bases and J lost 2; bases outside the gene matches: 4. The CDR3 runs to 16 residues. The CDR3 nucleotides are TGTGCCAGCAGCTTAAAGGCGGGGGGGCCCAAAAACATTCAGTACTTC. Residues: CASSLKAGGPKNIQYF.

The CDR3 bases are TGTGCCAGCAGCCAAGATGCCGGGGAGACCACTGAAGCTTTCTTT. Its translation is CASSQDAGETTEAFF. The chain couples TRBV4-2 to TRBJ1-1; no definite D call. The ends were cut back, 0 bases at V and 4 bases at J, with 12 bases in the middle. The CDR3 has 15 residues. Looked up from germline, CDR1 is LGHNA and CDR2 is YNFKEQ.

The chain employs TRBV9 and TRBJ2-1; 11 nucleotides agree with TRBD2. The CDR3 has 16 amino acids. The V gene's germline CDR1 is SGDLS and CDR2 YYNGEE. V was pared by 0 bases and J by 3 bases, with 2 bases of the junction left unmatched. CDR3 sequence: CASSVGGTSGYNEQFF. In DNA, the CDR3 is TGTGCCAGCAGCGTAGGAGGGACTAGCGGCTACAATGAGCAGTTCTTC.

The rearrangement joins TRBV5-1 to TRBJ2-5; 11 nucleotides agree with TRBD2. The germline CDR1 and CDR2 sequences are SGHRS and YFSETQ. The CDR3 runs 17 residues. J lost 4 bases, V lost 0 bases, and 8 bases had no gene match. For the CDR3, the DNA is TGCGCCAGCAGCTTGGGAACTAGCGGGAGTCATGGAGAGACCCAGTACTTC. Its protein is CASSLGTSGSHGETQYF.

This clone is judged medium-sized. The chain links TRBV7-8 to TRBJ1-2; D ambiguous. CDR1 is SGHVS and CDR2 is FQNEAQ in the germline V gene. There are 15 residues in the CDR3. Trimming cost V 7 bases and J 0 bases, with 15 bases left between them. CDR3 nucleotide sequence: TGTGCCAGCACCCCTCGAGAGGCAGCTAACTATGGCTACACCTTC. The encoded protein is CASTPREAANYGYTF.

The CDR3 DNA sequence: TGTGCCAGCAGCTCCCTAGGGGGTGAGTCCTACGAGCAGTACTTC. Translation gives CASSSLGGESYEQYF. This sequence joins TRBV11-2 and TRBJ2-7; TRBD1 is a possible D gene (6 bases). Trimming removed 4 bases at V and 1 base at J, with 14 bases between. The CDR3 is 15 amino acids. Germline V gives CDR1 SGHAT, CDR2 FQNNGV.

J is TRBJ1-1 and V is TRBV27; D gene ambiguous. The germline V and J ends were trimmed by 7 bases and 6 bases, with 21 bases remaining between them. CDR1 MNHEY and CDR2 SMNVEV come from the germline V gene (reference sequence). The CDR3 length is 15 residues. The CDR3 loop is CASTPRPLGSSEAFF. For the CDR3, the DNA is TGTGCCAGCACCCCGCGGCCGTTAGGAAGTTCTGAAGCTTTCTTT.

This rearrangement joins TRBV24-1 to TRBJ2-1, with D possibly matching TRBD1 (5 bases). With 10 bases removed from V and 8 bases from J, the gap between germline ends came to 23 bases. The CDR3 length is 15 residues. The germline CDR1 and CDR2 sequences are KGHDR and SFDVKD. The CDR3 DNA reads TGTGCCACGAGTTATCAGGGAATCAATGGCGATGAGCAGTTCTTC. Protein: CATSYQGINGDEQFF.

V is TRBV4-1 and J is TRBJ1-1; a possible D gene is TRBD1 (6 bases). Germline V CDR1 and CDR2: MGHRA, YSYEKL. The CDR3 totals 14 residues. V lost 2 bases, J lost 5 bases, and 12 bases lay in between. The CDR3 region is CASSQYRAGTEAFF. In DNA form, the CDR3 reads TGCGCCAGCAGCCAATACAGGGCAGGGACTGAAGCTTTCTTT.

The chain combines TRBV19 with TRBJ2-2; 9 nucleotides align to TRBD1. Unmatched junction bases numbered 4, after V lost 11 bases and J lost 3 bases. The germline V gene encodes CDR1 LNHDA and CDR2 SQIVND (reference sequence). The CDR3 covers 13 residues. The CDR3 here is CASGTGYTGELFF. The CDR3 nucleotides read TGTGCCTCCGGGACAGGGTACACCGGGGAGCTGTTTTTT.

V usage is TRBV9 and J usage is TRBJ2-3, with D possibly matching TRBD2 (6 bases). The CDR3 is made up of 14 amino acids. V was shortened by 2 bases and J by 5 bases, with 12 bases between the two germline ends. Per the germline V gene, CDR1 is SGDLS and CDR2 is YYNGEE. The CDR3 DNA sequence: TGTGCCAGCAGCGTTTTGGGGGAGGAAGATACGCAGTATTTT. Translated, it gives CASSVLGEEDTQYF.

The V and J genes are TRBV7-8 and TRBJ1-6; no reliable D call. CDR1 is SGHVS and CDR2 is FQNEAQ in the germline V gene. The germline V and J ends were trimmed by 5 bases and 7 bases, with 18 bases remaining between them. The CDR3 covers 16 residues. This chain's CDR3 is CASSVGGPGMNSPLHF. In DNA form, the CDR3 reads TGTGCCAGCAGCGTTGGAGGGCCGGGGATGAATTCACCCCTCCACTTT.

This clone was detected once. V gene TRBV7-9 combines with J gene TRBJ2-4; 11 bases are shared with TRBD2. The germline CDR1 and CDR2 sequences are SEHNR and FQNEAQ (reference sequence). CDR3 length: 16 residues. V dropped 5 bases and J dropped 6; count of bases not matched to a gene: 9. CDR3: CASSPYSGRAVNIQYF. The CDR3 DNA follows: TGTGCCAGCAGCCCGTATAGCGGGAGGGCCGTAAACATTCAGTACTTC.